The 29 T cell receptor beta chains below were found in one sample sequenced in a study of T cells in Graves' hyperthyroidism and ophthalmopathy. RNA transcripts yielded amplified TCR beta CDR3 regions. First-round RT-PCR targeting the TCR CDR3 was performed with the HTBI primer set. TCRdb reanalysed the multiplex PCR reads using MiXCR and keeps one entry per CDR3 protein. The sample includes around 500,000 distinct CDR3 sequences, approximately 15% seen only once; the top ten take roughly 17%. The source material was blood. These receptors were obtained from a woman between 18 and 29 years old with Graves' hyperthyroidism.

This clonotype appeared many times. The limits of the CDR3 on the DNA are not certain, so only TCRdb's listed CDR3 is given. The chain links TRBV29-1 to TRBJ2-5; TRBD1, the table's D call, lacks a check against the DNA. 9 amino acids form the CDR3, both terminal residues included. Germline loops: CDR1 SQVTM, CDR2 ANQGSEA. CDR3 residues: CSVGAGAYF.

This chain links TRBV7-2 with TRBJ2-1; TRBD2 agrees at 7 bases. J was trimmed by 4 bases and V by 3 bases; bases with no gene match: 9. This CDR3 comprises 16 residues. In germline, CDR1 is SGHTA, CDR2 FQGNSA. The CDR3 DNA sequence: TGTGCCAGCAGCTTTATTCCTAGCGGAGGTTACAATGAGCAGTTCTTC. Translating gives CASSFIPSGGYNEQFF.

Many counts were recorded for this clonotype. This chain joins TRBV30 and TRBJ1-4, with 7 bases fitting TRBD1. The CDR3 consists of 12 residues. With 3 bases clipped from V and 7 bases from J, the junction kept 2 bases outside the gene matches. CDR1 GTSNPN and CDR2 SVGIG come from the germline V gene (reference sequence). Here the CDR3 reads CAWSSGGEKLFF. CDR3 sequence (DNA): TGTGCCTGGAGCTCAGGGGGTGAAAAACTGTTTTTT.

Many counts were recorded for this clonotype. The chain recombines TRBV6-2 or TRBV6-3 with TRBJ2-1; D is tentatively TRBD1 or TRBD2 (6 bases each). V was shortened by 2 bases and J by 5 bases, with 13 bases between the two germline ends. Per germline, CDR1 MNHEY and CDR2 SVGEGT. The CDR3 length is 15 residues. The CDR3 region has the DNA TGTGCCAGCAGTTACGGAGGGACAATCCACAATGAGCAGTTCTTC. This translates into CASSYGGTIHNEQFF.

This clonotype was seen many times. The V gene is TRBV3-1, the J gene TRBJ2-7, with 8 bases matching TRBD1. This CDR3 has 15 amino acids. The J segment lost 6 bases and the V segment lost 2 bases, leaving 9 bases of the junction unmatched. In germline, CDR1 is LGHDT, CDR2 YNNKEL (reference sequence). CDR3 nucleotide sequence: TGTGCCAGCAGCCAAACCGGGACAGGCCCCTTCGAGCAGTACTTC. This gives the protein CASSQTGTGPFEQYF.

There are a few counts of this clonotype. J is TRBJ2-1 and V is TRBV6-2 or TRBV6-3; D unclear. V lost 4 bases to trimming and J lost 4 bases, with 5 bases between them. Germline V gene lookup returns CDR1 MNHEY and CDR2 SVGEGT. This CDR3 is built from 12 residues. Written as DNA, the CDR3 is TGTGCCAGCAGTTCAACATACAATGAGCAGTTCTTC. Translated: CASSSTYNEQFF.

This clonotype was seen repeatedly, ten times or more. The chain couples TRBV12-3 or TRBV12-4 to TRBJ2-3; possible D gene TRBD2, 6 bases. The CDR3 has 15 residues. V lost 1 base and J lost 4, with 12 bases in between. The CDR3 here is CASSLGSGGSDTQYF. As DNA, the CDR3 is TGTGCCAGCAGTTTAGGTAGCGGAGGGTCAGATACGCAGTATTTT.

This clonotype has a count of ten or more. This rearrangement joins TRBV12-3 or TRBV12-4 to TRBJ2-2, with no clear D. There are 14 residues in the CDR3. Trimming removed 1 base from V and 0 bases from J, with 3 bases in between. The CDR3 sequence is CASSLVANTGELFF. CDR3 nucleotide sequence: TGTGCCAGCAGTTTAGTAGCGAACACCGGGGAGCTGTTTTTT.

A few counts support this clonotype. The chain has TRBV7-9 and TRBJ2-1; 10 bases map to TRBD2. J was trimmed by 0 bases and V by 5 bases; bases with no gene match: 7. Germline V gives CDR1 SEHNR, CDR2 FQNEAQ (reference sequence). CDR3 length: 17 amino acids. In nucleotides, the CDR3 is TGTGCCAGCAGCCTCCAAAGCGGGAGGGACTCCTACAATGAGCAGTTCTTC. Its translation: CASSLQSGRDSYNEQFF.

This clonotype was seen at least ten times. The chain couples TRBV20-1 to TRBJ1-5; D ambiguous. The CDR3 is made up of 15 amino acids. Trimming left V 3 bases short and J 3 bases short, with 15 bases between. The germline V gene encodes CDR1 DFQATT and CDR2 SNEGSKA (reference sequence). DNA for the CDR3: TGCAGTGCTAGGGGCCCGGGATATTACAATCAGCCCCAGCATTTT. Protein product: CSARGPGYYNQPQHF.

This clonotype appeared many times. The chain joins TRBV27 to TRBJ1-1; TRBD1 aligns across 7 bases. The CDR3 runs 13 residues. In germline, CDR1 is MNHEY, CDR2 SMNVEV (reference sequence). V lost 6 bases and J lost 5; bases outside the gene matches: 6. The CDR3 DNA follows: TGTGCCAGCAGGGACTACAGGGGAACTGAAGCTTTCTTT. Translated: CASRDYRGTEAFF.

V gene TRBV4-1 combines with J gene TRBJ1-2; D unresolved. Trimming took 2 bases from V and 0 from J, leaving 10 bases between them. Germline V gene sequence: CDR1 MGHRA, CDR2 YSYEKL. The length of the CDR3 is 15 residues. The CDR3 loop reads CASSQRSESNYGYTF. The CDR3 DNA sequence: TGCGCCAGCAGCCAAAGGTCTGAGTCTAACTATGGCTACACCTTC.

This clonotype was seen ten or more times. This chain links TRBV6-2 or TRBV6-3 with TRBJ2-3, with 7 bases that match TRBD1. Germline V gives CDR1 MNHEY, CDR2 SVGEGT. This CDR3 has 14 amino acids. V trimming: 4 bases; J trimming: 3 bases; junction bases outside the gene matches: 4. As DNA, the CDR3 is TGTGCCAGCAGTTTCAGGGGGAGAACAGATACGCAGTATTTT. Translation gives CASSFRGRTDTQYF.

This clonotype was counted many times. This chain links TRBV20-1 with TRBJ2-3; either TRBD1 or TRBD2 may fit D (5 bases each). The CDR3 sequence is 14 residues long. CDR1 is DFQATT, CDR2 SNEGSKA, per germline (reference sequence). The V gene lost 3 bases and the J gene lost 2 bases, with 12 bases spanning the gap. CDR3 bases: TGCAGTGCTAGGGCCGGGGCTATCACAGATACGCAGTATTTT. Its protein is CSARAGAITDTQYF.

The chain joins TRBV20-1 to TRBJ2-5; no definite D call. Germline V gene lookup returns CDR1 DFQATT and CDR2 SNEGSKA (reference sequence). The ends were cut back, 0 bases at V and 5 bases at J, with 16 bases in the middle. CDR3 length: 15 residues. In DNA, the CDR3 is TGCAGTGCTAGAGATCTCATCCCGCCGAGGGAGACCCAGTACTTC. Translation gives CSARDLIPPRETQYF.

This clonotype showed up many times. This chain joins TRBV3-1 and TRBJ2-2, with D perhaps given as TRBD1 or TRBD2 (5 bases each). Trimming removed 0 bases at V and 1 base at J, with 9 bases between. CDR3 length: 16 residues. Looked up from germline, CDR1 is LGHDT and CDR2 is YNNKEL (reference sequence). This chain's CDR3 is CASSQERGVNTGELFF. CDR3 DNA: TGTGCCAGCAGCCAAGAGCGAGGGGTGAACACCGGGGAGCTGTTTTTT.

The V and J genes are TRBV6-1 and TRBJ2-5; TRBD2 agrees at 9 bases. After removal of 5 bases from V and 1 base from J, the junction contained 5 bases not matched to a gene. From germline, CDR1 is MNHNS and CDR2 SASEGT. The CDR3 consists of 15 residues. DNA for the CDR3: TGTGCCAGCAGTAGGCTAGCGGGGATCCAAGAGACCCAGTACTTC. Translating it yields CASSRLAGIQETQYF.

This clonotype was found many times. The chain combines TRBV4-1 with TRBJ1-6, with 7 bases aligning to TRBD1. The CDR3 totals 16 residues. The germline CDR1 and CDR2 sequences are MGHRA and YSYEKL. Trimming removed 0 bases from V and 5 bases from J; junction bases left unmatched: 4. The CDR3 DNA is TGCGCCAGCAGCCAAGATGGCAGGGGGGATAATTCACCCCTCCACTTT. Translation: CASSQDGRGDNSPLHF.

The chain has TRBV6-1 and TRBJ2-1; 7 nucleotides agree with TRBD1. J gave up 6 bases and V 4 bases, and 3 bases lay outside the gene matches. The CDR3 is 13 residues long. The germline V gene encodes CDR1 MNHNS and CDR2 SASEGT. The DNA of the CDR3 is TGTGCCAGCAGTGGGGGACAGAGCAATGAGCAGTTCTTC. Its protein is CASSGGQSNEQFF.

The chain couples TRBV19 to TRBJ1-5; perhaps TRBD1 as D (5 bases). The CDR3 is 16 residues long. Trimming removed 3 bases from V and 4 bases from J, with 16 bases in between. Germline loops: CDR1 LNHDA, CDR2 SQIVND (reference sequence). The CDR3 DNA sequence: TGTGCCAGTAGTATCCTCCGTTCTGGGGGGAATCAGCCCCAGCATTTT. The encoded protein is CASSILRSGGNQPQHF.

The J gene is TRBJ2-1, the V gene TRBV4-1; TRBD2 aligns across 8 bases. The trim removed 4 bases at V and 3 bases at J, leaving 2 bases unmatched. This CDR3 spans 14 amino acids. CDR1 is MGHRA and CDR2 is YSYEKL in the germline V gene. DNA of the CDR3: TGCGCCAGCAGCCGCGGGACTAGCTACAATGAGCAGTTCTTC. Translation gives CASSRGTSYNEQFF.

This clonotype was recorded many times. The rearrangement uses TRBV5-1 and TRBJ2-7, with D hard to call. The V gene's germline CDR1 is SGHRS and CDR2 YFSETQ. Trimming shortened V by 3 bases and J by 0 bases, and 7 bases separated the two germline ends. This CDR3 is 13 amino acids long. This CDR3 reads CASSSTSSYEQYF. The CDR3 DNA sequence: TGCGCCAGCAGCTCGACGTCCTCCTACGAGCAGTACTTC.

This clonotype was picked up many times. The chain is built from TRBV6-1 and TRBJ2-3; possible D gene TRBD2, 5 bases. Trimming stripped 6 bases from V and 0 bases from J, with 10 bases between. This CDR3 is built from 14 residues. Germline-derived CDR1 and CDR2 are MNHNS and SASEGT. DNA of the CDR3: TGTGCCAGCAGGCAGAGCGGTAGCACAGATACGCAGTATTTT. This codes for CASRQSGSTDTQYF.

This clonotype has just a few counts. The rearrangement joins TRBV20-1 to TRBJ1-3, with TRBD1 matching over 11 bases. V lost 1 base to trimming and J lost 4 bases; unmatched junction nucleotides: 6. The CDR3 sequence is 16 residues long. Germline V gene sequence: CDR1 DFQATT, CDR2 SNEGSKA (reference sequence). CDR3 nucleotides: TGCAGTGCTAGAGGAGGACAGGGGGCTATCGGAAACACCATATATTTT. It yields the protein CSARGGQGAIGNTIYF.

This clonotype was recorded many times. This chain connects TRBV28 to TRBJ2-7, with D tentatively TRBD2 (6 bases). This CDR3 has 15 amino acids. CDR1 and CDR2 (germline): MDHEN, SYDVKM. Trimming removed 6 bases from V and 3 bases from J, with 18 bases in between. In DNA, the CDR3 is TGTGCCAGCAGCTCCGGAGGGGAGCCCAACTACGAGCAGTACTTC. Translating it yields CASSSGGEPNYEQYF. The full variable domain, in which reference TRBV28 and TRBJ2-7 provide the parts outside the CDR3, is DVKVTQSSRYLVKRTGEKVFLECVQDMDHENMFWYRQDPGLGLRLIYFSYDVKMKEKGDIPEGYSVSREKKERFSLILESASTNQTSMYLCASSSGGEPNYEQYFGPGTRLTVT.

The chain uses TRBV3-1 and TRBJ2-3; D tentatively reads TRBD1 or TRBD2 (6 bases each). CDR3 length: 15 residues. V lost 7 bases, J lost 2 bases, and 16 bases lay in between. CDR1 LGHDT and CDR2 YNNKEL come from the germline V gene (reference sequence). CDR3 protein: CASKPSAGHTDTQYF. The CDR3 DNA follows: TGTGCCAGCAAGCCATCGGCGGGACACACAGATACGCAGTATTTT.

The rearrangement joins TRBV6-2 or TRBV6-3 to TRBJ2-1, with 7 bases that match TRBD1. CDR1 is MNHEY, CDR2 SVGEGT, per germline. J gave up 2 bases and V 6 bases, and 4 bases lay outside the gene matches. The CDR3 spans 14 residues. The CDR3 region has the DNA TGTGCCAGCAGAAGCCAGGGGGCCTACAATGAGCAGTTCTTC. Translation gives CASRSQGAYNEQFF.

This clonotype was picked up many times. J is TRBJ2-5 and V is TRBV11-1; TRBD2 matches 10 bases. The germline CDR1 and CDR2 sequences are SGHAT and FQDESV (reference sequence). J lost 2 bases, V lost 4 bases, and 19 bases had no gene match. The CDR3 sequence is 20 residues long. As DNA, the CDR3 is TGTGCCAGCAGCTCACGCTTGGAAAGCCTAGCGGGAGCACTACAAGAGACCCAGTACTTC. Translated, it gives CASSSRLESLAGALQETQYF.

J is TRBJ2-7 and V is TRBV20-1, with 12 bases fitting TRBD2. Per the germline V gene, CDR1 is DFQATT and CDR2 is SNEGSKA (reference sequence). The CDR3 contains 14 residues. J was trimmed by 5 bases and V by 0 bases; bases with no gene match: 2. In nucleotides, the CDR3 is TGCAGTGCTAGAGAGGCTAGCGGGAGGGACGAGCAGTACTTC. Translating it yields CSAREASGRDEQYF.